This entry is about one T cell receptor (beta chain). The antigen this receptor binds is unknown. Base-call qualities are not available, and no considerably larger clone is one nucleotide away. This record belongs to a study of cytomegalovirus exposure and HLA in healthy donors (dated by TCRdb to about 2017). Regarding the complete study: According to an earlier analysis of 587 of the donors, roughly 180 million T cells yielded over 90 million unique TCR beta sequences and 276 Gb of sequence data. An early release that covered approximately 600 HLA-typed donors contained approximately 300 gigabases of sequencing data and tens of millions of unique TCR sequences. The genetic ancestry cluster associated with self-reported Caucasian donors included about four fifths of the 300 to 450 genotyped donors. The study aimed to test whether cataloging public T cell receptors could reveal signatures of past pathogen exposure. The study used immunosequencing to profile the T cell repertoires of approximately 650 subjects and linked those repertoires to cytomegalovirus serostatus. Besides the first cohort of around 700 subjects, a separate validation cohort made up of 90 to 150 different subjects was used. To predict cytomegalovirus infection status, the study brought together high-throughput TCR immunosequencing, statistical association of individual TCRs with disease status, and machine learning. A later analysis re-examined previously published TCR beta repertoires from more than 650 donors and added high-resolution HLA genotyping to investigate patterns of TCR occurrence. In the later analysis, no new phenotypic data were used to find candidate immune exposures; instead, reliance was placed on TCR beta sequences and their occurrence across donors. To decide whether each TCR beta V gene segment behaved as functional or pseudogenic, an earlier analysis of approximately 600 of the donors relied on high-throughput TCR beta sequencing. Donor age, sex, ethnicity and CMV serostatus were compiled together with the repertoire data. A later genetic analysis took genome-wide SNP genotypes for 398 of the 666 donors and used that subset as a discovery cohort. All discovery cohort repertoires had been generated on a single sequencing platform. Class I and class II HLA loci were covered by the typing at four-digit resolution. The number of donors typed differed by locus, with roughly 629-640 for A, B, C, DRB1 and DQB1, 522 for DQA1, 600 to 610 for DPA1, and some 440 for DPB1. Four or five DR-DQ haplotypes were handled as single units for association and clustering because linkage in the cohort was strong. Across about 370 genotyped donors of the cohort, an average of about 240,000 unique TCR beta nucleotide sequences per donor were sequenced, and roughly 18% of those sequences were non-productive.

Library generation was performed with the immunoSEQ multiplex PCR assay. The multiplex PCR relied on a mix of 60 forward primers for TCR Vbeta segments and 13 reverse primers for TCR Jbeta segments. A multiplex PCR assay on genomic DNA amplified the CDR3 region of rearranged TCR beta genes. The amplified TCR beta libraries were sequenced on the Illumina HiSeq System as 87-base-pair reads. The original pipeline was this. A later analysis counted 65 million to 90 million unique TCR beta chains across the 550 to 800 repertoires, and 10 million to 11 million of these chains were shared by at least two donors. Raw reads were error-corrected and collapsed into unique sequences with a nearest-neighbor algorithm that merged closely related sequences to remove PCR and sequencing errors. Alignment of CDR3 sequences to IMGT reference sequences was used to assign V, D and J gene segments. For a sequence to be retained, a match of at least six nucleotides was required to both a V gene segment and a J gene segment. A rearrangement counted as productive if the CDR3 had no stop codons and remained in frame with V and J, and every other rearrangement counted as non-productive. Following IMGT convention, CDR3 was defined as the stretch from the second conserved V-encoded cysteine up to the conserved J-encoded phenylalanine. In an earlier analysis of more than 550 of the donors, sequences lacking an unambiguous match to a single V gene segment were excluded. In an earlier analysis of approximately 590 of the donors, V segments were called functional above 56.7% productive rearrangements and were called segregating when the between-donor standard deviation exceeded 5%. To diagnose cytomegalovirus status from the catalog of TCR beta chain sequences, a statistical classification framework was built. In a later analysis, TCR nucleotide sequences were compared against IMGT/GENE-DB human TR gene sequences so that V and J genes could be assigned. In a later analysis, CDR3 sequences and most-parsimonious VDJ recombination scenarios were assigned using the TCRdist pipeline. In a later analysis, each TCR beta chain was defined by its CDR3 amino acid sequence together with its V-gene family, and reads lacking a unique V-gene family were excluded. In a later analysis, 550 to 650 highly shared, low-generation-probability nucleotide sequences were removed to address suspected cross-contamination and a sequencing artifact. In a later analysis, a clonal expansion index was calculated for each public chain from normalized within-repertoire ranks of inferred template counts. Generation probabilities in a later analysis came from a VDJ recombination model fitted to out-of-frame rearrangements, and those results were checked against IGoR. In a later analysis, hypergeometric tests were used to score TCR-TCR, TCR-HLA and TCR-CMV co-occurrence, with a repertoire-size bias correction applied to TCR pairs. A later analysis estimated false discovery rates by permuting HLA or CMV assignments 20 times. In a later analysis, co-occurring TCRs were grouped using DBSCAN, with TCRdist sequence similarity added in when clustering inside HLA-allele-positive subsets. For co-occurrence clustering, repertoires with fewer than 30,000 or more than 120,000 public chains were excluded, along with a handful of repertoires with anomalous nucleotide sharing. TCRdb limited this immuneACCESS table to in-frame rearrangements with V and J called. A share of clones is missing; checked studies link under half to unresolved V genes, and the rest is unexplained. The D gene and trimming were derived from the DNA, and the V and J assignments and clone size from that table. The sample table holds fewer than 200,000 clones, of which just under 80% were seen once. The ten largest clones take up roughly 1.2% of the sample.

Trimming takes 7 bases off V and 6 bases off J; junction bases not matched to a gene: 9. CDR1 and CDR2 (SNHLY, FYNNEI) derive from the germline V gene. The CDR3 starts with the cysteine, ends with the phenylalanine, and has 14 residues. The retained sequence is limited to the CDR3, 42 bases, with the frame set at the first base. Results and caveats for the whole study, not just this receptor: According to a later genetic analysis, donors in an Asian-associated ancestry cluster had fewer N-insertions in productive TCRs than the approximately 700-donor mean. Correlated functional status among segregating V segments might be attributable to linkage disequilibrium, but an unknown experimental factor could not be ruled out. It was suggested by the authors that the approach could potentially be generalized to other disease states and immunological phenotypes. Some IMGT-functional V segments, including TRBV6-2 and TRBV6-3, could not be told apart with the 87-base-pair reads, so those segments were excluded. A few of the identified cytomegalovirus-associated TCR beta chains were confirmed in vitro to be specific for cytomegalovirus antigens. Because HLA typing was missing for some donors at each locus, association tests included only the typed subset. Strong co-occurrence of HLA alleles, especially DR and DQ, made assigning TCR associations to individual alleles difficult. The only immune exposure information available for the cohort was CMV serostatus. Broadly in line with IMGT annotations, most TCR beta V segments showed up in productive rearrangements about 90% or about 30% of the time in an earlier analysis of several hundred of the donors. Roughly uniform sequencing depth across donors was assumed in presence/absence analyses, although this assumption may not hold. A total of 150 to 200 TCR beta chains were listed by the study as associated with cytomegalovirus. In a later analysis, HLA-associated TCR beta chains showed more clonal expansion and lower generation probabilities than non-associated chains that were equally common. Over 15 rarely observed V segments, including chromosome 9 orphons, were excluded from the earlier analysis of 550 to 700 of the donors because counts were too low. A later analysis associated about 17,000 TCR beta sequences with specific HLA alleles at a false discovery rate of 0.05. In a later analysis, the rate of TCR association differed among HLA loci, with DRB1 alleles having the most associated TCRs and HLA-C alleles having the fewest. Only TCR beta chains were sequenced in this cohort, and the absence of alpha or paired-chain data limited detectable features. Most TCR sequences were observed very rarely across donors, whereas some public TCRs were present in many individuals. The classifier was reported to diagnose cytomegalovirus status with high specificity and sensitivity in both the original and validation cohorts. According to a later analysis, most CMV-associated TCR beta chains appeared to be HLA-restricted, and the HLA associations seemed to be driven largely by CMV exposure. A cluster of highly shared sequence variants was judged likely to be a technical artifact of the sequencing pipeline. An association between a missense DCLRE1C variant and V-gene and J-gene trimming of TCR beta chains was found in a later genetic analysis and replicated in an independent cohort. Several of the top co-occurrence clusters appeared to be linked to parvovirus B19, influenza, CMV and Epstein-Barr virus, according to a later analysis. A further reported finding was that TCR beta sequences accurately predicted the HLA-A and HLA-B alleles for most subjects in the first cohort.

The cohort comprised approximately 700 healthy bone marrow donors. At the time of sampling, every cohort member was nominally healthy, though immune exposures that went unrecorded were likely present. The donor was CMV seronegative and belonged to the group of under 400 seronegative cohort members. A peripheral blood sample was collected from each donor, and TCR beta sequencing was performed on peripheral blood mononuclear cells. Genomic DNA was extracted from the blood cell samples with the Qiagen DNeasy Blood Extraction Kit. The sequenced sample consisted of PBMCs. Here the chain combines TRBV2 and TRBJ1-2, and 9 bases in between align with TRBD1. The sequence came from a woman aged 50 to 60 in good health and CMV-seronegative. The CDR3 loop reads CASTQGTGRDGYTF. Read as DNA, the sequence is TGTGCCAGCACCCAAGGGACAGGGCGAGATGGCTACACCTTC.